Each of the 23 T cell receptor beta chains below was sequenced from the same sample in a study of long-term antiretroviral therapy in people with HIV. Assay version v3.0 of immunoSEQ was used, and it was run at survey level. The data were produced by immunoSEQ multiplex PCR, yet TCRdb's version contains in-frame clones alone and is incomplete. Among 30,000 to 40,000 clones listed, 65% to 90% were seen once. The sequencing here drew on unsorted PBMCs, taken roughly 3.3 years after starting antiretroviral therapy. The receptors here all came from a man aged 18 to 30 with HIV.

The chain is built from TRBV9 and TRBJ1-2; D not certain. Trimming cost V 4 bases and J 5 bases, with 18 bases left between them. Germline CDR1 and CDR2: SGDLS and YYNGEE. The CDR3 runs 15 residues. CDR3 sequence (DNA): TGTGCCAGCAGCCCCCAAGCCTATCCGGAATATGGCTACACCTTC. Protein product: CASSPQAYPEYGYTF.

This chain links TRBV6-5 with TRBJ2-1; tentatively, D is TRBD2 (6 bases). This CDR3 region has 14 residues. In germline, CDR1 is MNHEY, CDR2 SVGAGI. Trimming removed 5 bases at V and 2 bases at J, with 10 bases between. The CDR3 coding sequence is TGTGCCAGCAGTCGGGGGTCCGCCTACAATGAGCAGTTCTTC. As protein: CASSRGSAYNEQFF.

CDR3 DNA sequence: TGTGCCAGTAGTGTAACAGGGGGGGGCACAGATACGCAGTATTTT. Translating gives CASSVTGGGTDTQYF. The genes are TRBV19 and TRBJ2-3, with D perhaps TRBD1 (8 bases). This CDR3 contains 15 residues. Trimming pared 5 bases from V and 1 base from J, leaving 13 bases between. Germline V gives CDR1 LNHDA, CDR2 SQIVND (reference sequence).

The chain is built from TRBV29-1 and TRBJ1-1; D remains ambiguous. The CDR3 extends over 8 amino acids. Germline assignment: CDR1 SQVTM and CDR2 ANQGSEA. Trimming removed 3 bases at V and 12 bases at J, with 5 bases between. CDR3 in DNA: TGCAGCGTTGACAGGACTTTCTTT. It yields the protein CSVDRTFF.

The chain has TRBV18 and TRBJ2-3; D may be TRBD2 (7 bases). V was pared by 7 bases and J by 1 base, with 9 bases between. In germline, CDR1 is KGHSH, CDR2 LQKENI. The CDR3 covers 13 residues. CDR3 DNA sequence: TGTGCCAGCTTCGGGGGGCGCACAGATACGCAGTATTTT. Protein: CASFGGRTDTQYF.

The V gene is TRBV14, the J gene TRBJ2-5; D is undetermined. This CDR3 has 14 residues. Germline lookup yields CDR1 SGHDN and CDR2 FVKESK. The ends were cut back, 0 bases at V and 4 bases at J, with 9 bases in the middle. The CDR3 DNA reads TGTGCCAGCAGCCAAGACCAACACTCAGAGACCCAGTACTTC. Encoded protein: CASSQDQHSETQYF. Full variable domain (rest looked up from reference TRBV14 and TRBJ2-5): EAGVTQFPSHSVIEKGQTVTLRCDPISGHDNLYWYRRVMGKEIKFLLHFVKESKQDESGMPNNRFLAERTGGTYSTLKVQPAELEDSGVYFCASSQDQHSETQYFGPGTRLLVL.

The V and J genes are TRBV7-2 and TRBJ2-5, with 7 bases identical to TRBD1. From germline, CDR1 is SGHTA and CDR2 FQGNSA. CDR3 length equals 15 residues. The junction had 7 bases not matched to a gene; V was cut back by 5 bases and J by 1 base. CDR3 bases: TGTGCCAGCAGCACCCAGGGACAGAGCCAAGAGACCCAGTACTTC. Translated, it gives CASSTQGQSQETQYF.

This clone has only one observation. The rearrangement links TRBV28 to TRBJ1-1; no reliable D call. Germline V lookup: CDR1 MDHEN, CDR2 SYDVKM. The CDR3 extends over 11 amino acids. Trimming removed 6 bases from V and 11 bases from J, with 13 bases in between. The chain's CDR3 is CASSSPRRAFF. CDR3 DNA sequence: TGTGCCAGCAGCTCTCCCCGCAGGGCTTTCTTT. The complete variable domain, with remaining parts taken from reference TRBV28 and TRBJ1-1, reads DVKVTQSSRYLVKRTGEKVFLECVQDMDHENMFWYRQDPGLGLRLIYFSYDVKMKEKGDIPEGYSVSREKKERFSLILESASTNQTSMYLCASSSPRRAFFGQGTRLTVV.

The chain is built from TRBV11-2 and TRBJ2-7; TRBD2 agrees at 16 bases. This CDR3 region has 15 residues. The germline CDR1 and CDR2 sequences are SGHAT and FQNNGV. With 6 bases clipped from V and 6 bases from J, the junction kept 5 bases outside the gene matches. The CDR3 bases are TGTGCCAGCAGTTTGGGACTAGCGGGGGGGACCGAGCAGTACTTC. This sequence encodes CASSLGLAGGTEQYF.

J is TRBJ2-7 and V is TRBV7-2, with a weak D call TRBD2 (6 bases). CDR1 SGHTA and CDR2 FQGNSA come from the germline V gene. There are 13 residues in the CDR3. V lost 6 bases and J lost 3, with 12 bases in between. Written as DNA, the CDR3 is TGTGCCAGCAGTTCCTCGGGGGACTACGAGCAGTACTTC. Amino acids: CASSSSGDYEQYF. Full variable domain (outside the CDR3, taken from reference TRBV7-2 and TRBJ2-7): GAGVSQSPSNKVTEKGKDVELRCDPISGHTALYWYRQSLGQGLEFLIYFQGNSAPDKSGLPSDRFSAERTGGSVSTLTIQRTQQEDSAVYLCASSSSGDYEQYFGPGTRLTVT.

The chain is built from TRBV7-3 and TRBJ2-6; 9 bases line up with TRBD1. Unmatched junction bases numbered 2, after V lost 4 bases and J lost 1 base. This CDR3 has 16 residues. Germline CDR1 and CDR2: SGHTA and FQGTGA. The CDR3 DNA follows: TGTGCCAGCAGCTCCGGGACAGGGTCTGGGGCCAACGTCCTGACTTTC. This sequence encodes CASSSGTGSGANVLTF.

The table lists this clone with a few counts. The CDR3 region is CAISEDRNEQYF. As DNA, the CDR3 is TGTGCCATCAGTGAAGACAGAAACGAGCAGTACTTC. The gene calls are TRBV10-3 and TRBJ2-7, with a possible D match to TRBD1 (5 bases). The CDR3 sequence is 12 residues long. V was cut by 3 bases and J by 5 bases, with 8 bases left in between. Germline CDR1 ENHRY, CDR2 SYGVKD.

The V call is TRBV11-3, the J call TRBJ2-7; TRBD1 or TRBD2 may be the D gene (5 bases each). This CDR3 has 13 residues. With 6 bases removed from V and 0 bases from J, the gap between germline ends came to 9 bases. Germline CDR1 SGHNT, CDR2 YENEEA. The CDR3 is CASSPGTSYEQYF. CDR3 in DNA: TGTGCCAGCAGTCCAGGGACCTCCTACGAGCAGTACTTC.

The chain carries TRBV11-3 and TRBJ1-1; D is unresolved. The ends were cut back, 6 bases at V and 1 base at J, with 12 bases in the middle. The CDR3 totals 14 residues. Germline V gives CDR1 SGHNT, CDR2 YENEEA. The CDR3: CASSFDNRNTEAFF. The CDR3 DNA is TGTGCCAGCAGTTTTGACAATCGGAACACTGAAGCTTTCTTT.

V is TRBV19 and J is TRBJ1-2; D remains unclear. The V end was cut by 5 bases, the J end by 6 bases, with 16 bases between. The length of the CDR3 is 14 residues. Germline V lookup: CDR1 LNHDA, CDR2 SQIVND (reference sequence). CDR3 amino acids: CASSAGSAYHGYTF. DNA for the CDR3: TGTGCCAGTAGTGCAGGTTCCGCGTATCATGGCTACACCTTC.

The genes are TRBV19 and TRBJ2-6; D gene ambiguous. CDR3 length: 14 amino acids. CDR1 is LNHDA, CDR2 SQIVND, per germline (reference sequence). V gave up 3 bases and J gave up 11 bases, with 14 bases separating them. This CDR3 reads CASSIAGAPDVLTF. CDR3 DNA sequence: TGTGCCAGTAGTATCGCCGGAGCTCCGGACGTCCTGACTTTC.

V usage is TRBV7-8 and J usage is TRBJ2-1; 8 bases are shared with TRBD1. Per the germline V gene, CDR1 is SGHVS and CDR2 is FQNEAQ. J lost 0 bases, V lost 4 bases, and 5 bases had no gene match. The CDR3 consists of 16 residues. The CDR3 region is CASSSEDRGSYNEQFF. CDR3 nucleotides: TGTGCCAGCAGCTCCGAAGACAGGGGCTCCTACAATGAGCAGTTCTTC.

This clone occurred once. The rearrangement links TRBV4-3 to TRBJ2-7; TRBD1 agrees at 10 bases. J lost 3 bases, V lost 0 bases, and 5 bases had no gene match. Germline assignment: CDR1 LGHNA and CDR2 YSLEER. The CDR3 contains 16 residues. The CDR3 DNA reads as TGCGCCAGCAGCCAAGATTGGGGGACAGGGGACTACGAGCAGTACTTC. Translated, it gives CASSQDWGTGDYEQYF.

This chain joins TRBV27 and TRBJ2-3; perhaps TRBD2 as D (5 bases). The V gene lost 4 bases and the J gene lost 6 bases, with 11 bases spanning the gap. Germline V gives CDR1 MNHEY, CDR2 SMNVEV (reference sequence). CDR3 length: 13 amino acids. CDR3 loop: CASSSWTADTQYF. CDR3 sequence (DNA): TGTGCCAGCAGTTCGTGGACTGCGGATACGCAGTATTTT.

A few counts support this clone. The chain carries TRBV27 and TRBJ2-7; no definite D call. Trimming removed 10 bases at V and 2 bases at J, with 12 bases between. The CDR3 extends over 12 amino acids. Per germline, CDR1 MNHEY and CDR2 SMNVEV (reference sequence). The CDR3: CATQEGPYEQYF. The CDR3, as DNA: TGTGCCACCCAGGAAGGGCCCTACGAGCAGTACTTC.

The gene calls are TRBV10-3 and TRBJ2-7; the match to TRBD1 covers 10 bases. The germline gives CDR1 ENHRY, CDR2 SYGVKD. The V segment lost 10 bases and the J segment 4 bases; nucleotides outside the gene matches: 4. This CDR3 is built from 12 residues. The CDR3 DNA reads as TGTGCCACAGGGACAGGGGAGTACGAGCAGTACTTC. Amino acid sequence: CATGTGEYEQYF.

The rearrangement uses TRBV9 and TRBJ1-1; possible D gene TRBD1, 5 bases. The ends were cut back, 0 bases at V and 5 bases at J, with 11 bases in the middle. The CDR3 covers 14 residues. Germline-derived CDR1 and CDR2 are SGDLS and YYNGEE. CDR3 nucleotide sequence: TGTGCCAGCAGCGTAGAGTGGGACCGGACTGAAGCTTTCTTT. This codes for CASSVEWDRTEAFF.

This sequence joins TRBV7-9 and TRBJ2-3; no firm D call. This CDR3 spans 12 amino acids. The V and J ends lost 7 bases and 4 bases respectively, with 9 bases between them. Germline V gene lookup returns CDR1 SEHNR and CDR2 FQNEAQ (reference sequence). CDR3 amino acids: CASISRADTQYF. CDR3 bases: TGTGCCAGCATTTCTAGGGCAGATACGCAGTATTTT.